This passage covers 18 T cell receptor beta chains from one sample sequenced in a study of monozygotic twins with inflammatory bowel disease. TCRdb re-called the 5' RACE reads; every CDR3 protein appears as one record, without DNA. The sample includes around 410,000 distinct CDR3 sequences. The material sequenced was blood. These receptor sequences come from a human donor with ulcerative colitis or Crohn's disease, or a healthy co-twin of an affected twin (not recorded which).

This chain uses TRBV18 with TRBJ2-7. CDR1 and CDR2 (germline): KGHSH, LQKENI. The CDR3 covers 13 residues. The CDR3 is CASSPDGAYEQYF.

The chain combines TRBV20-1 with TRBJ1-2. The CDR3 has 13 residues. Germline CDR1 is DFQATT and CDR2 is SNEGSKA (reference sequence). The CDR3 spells CSANREGYYGYTF.

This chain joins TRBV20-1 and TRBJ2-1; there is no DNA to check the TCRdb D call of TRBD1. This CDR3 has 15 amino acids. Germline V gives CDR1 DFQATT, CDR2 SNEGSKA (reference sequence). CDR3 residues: CSAREGTGSYNEQFF.

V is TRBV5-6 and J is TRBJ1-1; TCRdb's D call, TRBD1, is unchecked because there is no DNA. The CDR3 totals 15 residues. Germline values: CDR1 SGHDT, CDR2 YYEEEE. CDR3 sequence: CASSKQGARRTEAFF.

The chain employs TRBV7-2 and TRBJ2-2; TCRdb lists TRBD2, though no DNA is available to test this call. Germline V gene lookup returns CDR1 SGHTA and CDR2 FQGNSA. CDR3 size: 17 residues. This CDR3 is CASSLSGLAVNTGELFF.

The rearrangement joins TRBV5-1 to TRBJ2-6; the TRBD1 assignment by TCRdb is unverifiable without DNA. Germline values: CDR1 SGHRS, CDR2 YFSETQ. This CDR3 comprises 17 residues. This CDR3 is CASSGGGILSGANVLTF.

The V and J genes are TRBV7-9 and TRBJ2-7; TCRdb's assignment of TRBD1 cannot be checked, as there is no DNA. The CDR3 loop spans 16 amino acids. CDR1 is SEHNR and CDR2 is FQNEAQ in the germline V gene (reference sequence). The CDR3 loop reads CASSLRLGQGRLEQYF.

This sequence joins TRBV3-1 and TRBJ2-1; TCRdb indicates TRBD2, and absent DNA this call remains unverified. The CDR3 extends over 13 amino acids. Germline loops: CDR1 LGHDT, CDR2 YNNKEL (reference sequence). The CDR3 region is CASSQFGLAGVFF.

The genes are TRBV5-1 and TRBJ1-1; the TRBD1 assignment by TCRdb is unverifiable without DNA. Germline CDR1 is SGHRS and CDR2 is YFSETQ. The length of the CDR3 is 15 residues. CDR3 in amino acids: CASSWGTAVNTEAFF.

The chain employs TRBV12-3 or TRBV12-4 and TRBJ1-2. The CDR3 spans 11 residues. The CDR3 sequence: CASTTAYGYTF.

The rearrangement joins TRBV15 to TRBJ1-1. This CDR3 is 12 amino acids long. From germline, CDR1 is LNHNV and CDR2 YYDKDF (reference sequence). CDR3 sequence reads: CATSKTDTEAFF.

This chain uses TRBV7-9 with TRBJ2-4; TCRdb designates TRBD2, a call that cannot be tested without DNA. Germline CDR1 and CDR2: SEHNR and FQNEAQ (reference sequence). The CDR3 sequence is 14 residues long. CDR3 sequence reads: CASRLAGAEDIQYF.

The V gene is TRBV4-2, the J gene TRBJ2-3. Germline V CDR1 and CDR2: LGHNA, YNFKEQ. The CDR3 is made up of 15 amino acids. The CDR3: CASSLTSAGTDTQYF.

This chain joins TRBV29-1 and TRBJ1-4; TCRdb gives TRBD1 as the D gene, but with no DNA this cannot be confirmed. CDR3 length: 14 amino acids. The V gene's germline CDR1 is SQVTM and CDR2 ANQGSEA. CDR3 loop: CSVRRDRGGEKLFF.

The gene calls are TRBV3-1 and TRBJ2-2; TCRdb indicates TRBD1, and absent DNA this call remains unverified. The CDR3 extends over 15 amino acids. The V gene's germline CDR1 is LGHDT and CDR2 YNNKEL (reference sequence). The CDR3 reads CASSHLRQVPGELFF.

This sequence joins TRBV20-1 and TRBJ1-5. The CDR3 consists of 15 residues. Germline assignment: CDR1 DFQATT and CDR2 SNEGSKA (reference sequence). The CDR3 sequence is CSARDRRRPNQPQHF.

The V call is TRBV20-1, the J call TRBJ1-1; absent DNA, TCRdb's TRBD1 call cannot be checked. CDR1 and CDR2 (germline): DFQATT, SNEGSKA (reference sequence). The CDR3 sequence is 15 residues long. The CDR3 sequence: CSARDPRGLNTEAFF.

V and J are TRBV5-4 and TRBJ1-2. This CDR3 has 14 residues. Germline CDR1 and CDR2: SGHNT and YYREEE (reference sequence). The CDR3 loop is CASSFDRLNYGYTF.